This T cell receptor (beta chain) was recovered during a study of blood T cell repertoires in COVID-19. Overall study context: The analysed material was cDNA or gDNA that came from T cells, B-cell-depleted T cells, or PBMCs.

V was shortened by 8 bases and J by 4 bases, with 18 bases between the two germline ends. This CDR3 is 16 amino acids long. Germline loops: CDR1 LNHDA, CDR2 SQIVND (reference sequence). TCRdb's copy holds only in-frame clones and misses some; the assay was immunoSEQ multiplex PCR. Of about 240,000 clones detected, approximately 80% appear once; the ten largest clones hold approximately 2%. Sequencing was done on a sample of peripheral blood. This TCR came from a man between 25 and 39 years old who had recovered from COVID-19. The V and J genes are TRBV19 and TRBJ2-6; D is possibly TRBD1 (6 bases). CDR3 sequence (DNA): TGTGCCAGTGGAACAGGGTCCTCAAGAGGGGCCAACGTCCTGACTTTC. The encoded protein is CASGTGSSRGANVLTF.